This entry describes one T cell receptor (beta chain). The antigen remains unidentified. The data were taken from a study of CD8+ T cells in alopecia areata. Looking at the study overall: At a dose of 5 to 10 mg twice daily, oral tofacitinib was given to treated patients. Study-level findings and limits: The study found higher clonality in lesional than normal scalp, especially in alopecia totalis/universalis.

The CDR3 spans 17 residues. Germline assignment: CDR1 ENHRY and CDR2 SYGVKD. The V and J ends lost 11 bases and 1 base, in that order; junction bases with no gene match: 15. Alopecia areata patients had lesional scalp punch biopsies and peripheral blood taken from them. The researchers isolated CD4+ and CD8+ T cells from PBMCs by sorting. Investigators isolated RNA and reverse transcribed it into cDNA to act as the sequencing template. The protocol was immunoSEQ multiplex PCR, while the TCRdb copy is restricted to in-frame clones and leaves out a portion. The sample consists of 61,000 or so clones, around 96% of them appearing once.

The chain uses TRBV10-3 and TRBJ1-5, with 9 bases lining up with TRBD1. The sample in question was CD8+ T cells sorted from blood, obtained at week 0. The TCR sequence derives from a human donor with alopecia areata. The CDR3 reads CAVRDRDDPYSNQPQHF. The CDR3 region has the DNA TGTGCCGTACGGGACAGGGATGACCCGTACAGCAATCAGCCCCAGCATTTT.